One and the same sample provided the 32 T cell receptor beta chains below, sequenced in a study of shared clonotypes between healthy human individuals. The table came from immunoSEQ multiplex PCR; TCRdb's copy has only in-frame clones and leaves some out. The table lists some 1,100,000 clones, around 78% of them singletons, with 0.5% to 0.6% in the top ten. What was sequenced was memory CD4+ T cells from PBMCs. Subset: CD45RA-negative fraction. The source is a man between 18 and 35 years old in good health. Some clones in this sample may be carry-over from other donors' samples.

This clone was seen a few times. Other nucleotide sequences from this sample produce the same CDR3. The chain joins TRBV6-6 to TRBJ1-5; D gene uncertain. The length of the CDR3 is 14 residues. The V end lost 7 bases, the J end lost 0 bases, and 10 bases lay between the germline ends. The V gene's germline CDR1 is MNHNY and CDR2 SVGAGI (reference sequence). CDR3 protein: CASTQGYSNQPQHF. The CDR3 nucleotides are TGTGCCAGCACCCAAGGGTATAGCAATCAGCCCCAGCATTTT.

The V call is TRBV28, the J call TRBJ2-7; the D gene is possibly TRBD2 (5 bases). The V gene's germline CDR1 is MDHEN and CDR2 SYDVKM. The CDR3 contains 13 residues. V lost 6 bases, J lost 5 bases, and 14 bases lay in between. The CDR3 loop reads CASSQGGSDEQYF. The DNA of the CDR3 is TGTGCCAGCAGCCAAGGTGGGAGCGACGAGCAGTACTTC.

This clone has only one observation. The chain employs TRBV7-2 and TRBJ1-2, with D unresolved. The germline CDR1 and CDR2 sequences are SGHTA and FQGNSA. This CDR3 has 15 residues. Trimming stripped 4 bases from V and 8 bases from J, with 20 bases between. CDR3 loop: CASSSLLRSPGGYTF. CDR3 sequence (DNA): TGTGCCAGCAGCTCCTTACTTCGATCCCCAGGCGGCTACACCTTC. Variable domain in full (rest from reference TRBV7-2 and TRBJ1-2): GAGVSQSPSNKVTEKGKDVELRCDPISGHTALYWYRQSLGQGLEFLIYFQGNSAPDKSGLPSDRFSAERTGGSVSTLTIQRTQQEDSAVYLCASSSLLRSPGGYTFGSGTRLTVV.

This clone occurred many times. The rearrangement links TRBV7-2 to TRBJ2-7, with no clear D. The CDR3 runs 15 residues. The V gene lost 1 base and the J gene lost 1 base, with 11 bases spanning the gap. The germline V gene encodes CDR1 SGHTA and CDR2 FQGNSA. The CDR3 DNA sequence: TGTGCCAGCAGCTTAGGCGGCTACCCTTCCTACGAGCAGTACTTC. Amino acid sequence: CASSLGGYPSYEQYF. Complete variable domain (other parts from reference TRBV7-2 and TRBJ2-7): GAGVSQSPSNKVTEKGKDVELRCDPISGHTALYWYRQSLGQGLEFLIYFQGNSAPDKSGLPSDRFSAERTGGSVSTLTIQRTQQEDSAVYLCASSLGGYPSYEQYFGPGTRLTVT.

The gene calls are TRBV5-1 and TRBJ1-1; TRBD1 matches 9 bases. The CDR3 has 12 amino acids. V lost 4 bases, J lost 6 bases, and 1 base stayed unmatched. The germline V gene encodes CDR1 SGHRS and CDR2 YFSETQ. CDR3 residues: CASSTGGPEAFF. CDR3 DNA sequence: TGCGCCAGCAGCACAGGGGGCCCTGAAGCTTTCTTT.

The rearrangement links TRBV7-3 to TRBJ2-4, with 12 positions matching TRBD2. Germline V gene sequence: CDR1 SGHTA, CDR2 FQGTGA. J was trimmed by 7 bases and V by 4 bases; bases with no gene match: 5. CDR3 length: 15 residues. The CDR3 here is CASSSTSGSFNIQYF. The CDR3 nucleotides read TGTGCCAGCAGCTCGACTAGCGGGAGCTTTAACATTCAGTACTTC.

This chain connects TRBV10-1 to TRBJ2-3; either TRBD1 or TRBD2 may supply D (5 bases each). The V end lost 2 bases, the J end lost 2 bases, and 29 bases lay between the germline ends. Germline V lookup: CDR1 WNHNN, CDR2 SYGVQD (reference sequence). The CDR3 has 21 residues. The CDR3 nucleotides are TGCGCCAGCAGTGAGCCCCGTTTGGGGGAGAATGTGATAATTATCACAGATACGCAGTATTTT. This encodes CASSEPRLGENVIIITDTQYF.

CDR3 in DNA: TGCAGCGTTCTCCGGGATAACACCGCCTACGAGCAGTACTTC. Residues: CSVLRDNTAYEQYF. The V gene is TRBV29-1, the J gene TRBJ2-7; the D gene is possibly TRBD2 (5 bases). V gave up 5 bases and J gave up 2 bases, with 16 bases separating them. The CDR3 has 14 amino acids. Germline V gene sequence: CDR1 SQVTM, CDR2 ANQGSEA.

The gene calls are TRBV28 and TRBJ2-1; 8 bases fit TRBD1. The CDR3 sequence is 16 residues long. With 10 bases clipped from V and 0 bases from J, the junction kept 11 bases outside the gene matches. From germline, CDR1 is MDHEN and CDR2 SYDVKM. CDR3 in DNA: TGTGCCATCGCATCTCTCCAGGGGGCCTCCTACAATGAGCAGTTCTTC. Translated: CAIASLQGASYNEQFF.

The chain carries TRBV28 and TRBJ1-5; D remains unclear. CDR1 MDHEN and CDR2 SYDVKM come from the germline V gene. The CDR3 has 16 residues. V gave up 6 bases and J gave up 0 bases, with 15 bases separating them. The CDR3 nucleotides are TGTGCCAGCAGGGACGAAGGTGAGGGTAGCAATCAGCCCCAGCATTTT. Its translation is CASRDEGEGSNQPQHF.

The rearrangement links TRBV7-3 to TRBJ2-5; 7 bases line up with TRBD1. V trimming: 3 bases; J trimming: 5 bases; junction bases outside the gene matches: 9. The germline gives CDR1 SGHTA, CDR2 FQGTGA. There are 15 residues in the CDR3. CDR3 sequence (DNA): TGTGCCAGCAGCTTTTACCTAGGGGGCCCCGAGACCCAGTACTTC. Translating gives CASSFYLGGPETQYF.

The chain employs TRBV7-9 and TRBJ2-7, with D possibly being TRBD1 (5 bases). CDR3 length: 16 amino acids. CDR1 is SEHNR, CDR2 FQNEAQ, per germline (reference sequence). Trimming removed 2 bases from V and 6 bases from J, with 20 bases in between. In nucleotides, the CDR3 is TGTGCCAGCAGCTTATTGGTGGCCGGGCAGGGCAGCGAGCAGTACTTC. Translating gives CASSLLVAGQGSEQYF.

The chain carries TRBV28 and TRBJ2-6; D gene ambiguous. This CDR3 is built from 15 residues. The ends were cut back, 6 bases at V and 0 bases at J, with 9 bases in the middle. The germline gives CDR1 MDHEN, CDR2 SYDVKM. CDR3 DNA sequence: TGTGCCAGCAGAAAGGCCGGCTCTGGGGCCAACGTCCTGACTTTC. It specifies CASRKAGSGANVLTF.

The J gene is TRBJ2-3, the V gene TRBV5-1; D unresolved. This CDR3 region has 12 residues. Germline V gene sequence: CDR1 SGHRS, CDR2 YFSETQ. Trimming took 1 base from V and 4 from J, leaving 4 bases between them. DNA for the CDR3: TGCGCCAGCAGCTTGTTCCCAGATACGCAGTATTTT. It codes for CASSLFPDTQYF.

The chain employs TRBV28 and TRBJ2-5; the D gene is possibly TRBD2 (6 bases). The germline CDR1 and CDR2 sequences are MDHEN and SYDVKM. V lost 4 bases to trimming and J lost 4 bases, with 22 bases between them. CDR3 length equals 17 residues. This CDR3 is CASSSQIGRERGETQYF. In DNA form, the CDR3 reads TGTGCCAGCAGTTCGCAGATTGGTCGGGAGAGGGGAGAGACCCAGTACTTC.

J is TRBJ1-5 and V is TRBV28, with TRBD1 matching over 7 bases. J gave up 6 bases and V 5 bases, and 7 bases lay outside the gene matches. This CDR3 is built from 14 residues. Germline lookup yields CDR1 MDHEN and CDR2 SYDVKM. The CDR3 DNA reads TGTGCCAGCAGTCGCCGGACAGGATCTCAGCCCCAGCATTTT. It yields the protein CASSRRTGSQPQHF.

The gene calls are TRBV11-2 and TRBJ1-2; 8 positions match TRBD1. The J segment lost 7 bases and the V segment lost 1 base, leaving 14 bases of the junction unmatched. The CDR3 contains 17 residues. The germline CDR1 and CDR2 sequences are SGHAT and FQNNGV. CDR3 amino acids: CASSLVSLAGGAGGYTF. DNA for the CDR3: TGTGCCAGCAGCTTAGTTTCTTTGGCAGGGGGCGCGGGTGGCTACACCTTC.

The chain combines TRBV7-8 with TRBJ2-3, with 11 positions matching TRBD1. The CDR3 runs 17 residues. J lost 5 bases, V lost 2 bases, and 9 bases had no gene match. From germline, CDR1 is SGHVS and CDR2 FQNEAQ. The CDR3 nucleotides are TGTGCCAGCAGCTTAAATCGGTGGACAGGGGGCATAGATACGCAGTATTTT. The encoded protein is CASSLNRWTGGIDTQYF.

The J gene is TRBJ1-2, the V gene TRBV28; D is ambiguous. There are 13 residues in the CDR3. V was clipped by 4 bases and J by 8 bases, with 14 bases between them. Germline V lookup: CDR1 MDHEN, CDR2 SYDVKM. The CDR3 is CASSSVEGRGYTF. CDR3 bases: TGTGCCAGCAGTTCGGTCGAGGGTCGGGGCTACACCTTC.

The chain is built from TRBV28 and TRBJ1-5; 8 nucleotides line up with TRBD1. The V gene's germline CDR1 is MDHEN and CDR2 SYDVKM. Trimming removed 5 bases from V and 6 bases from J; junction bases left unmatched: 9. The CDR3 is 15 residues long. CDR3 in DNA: TGTGCCAGCAGTAGCAGGGGGCAATGGAGTCAGCCCCAGCATTTT. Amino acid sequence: CASSSRGQWSQPQHF.

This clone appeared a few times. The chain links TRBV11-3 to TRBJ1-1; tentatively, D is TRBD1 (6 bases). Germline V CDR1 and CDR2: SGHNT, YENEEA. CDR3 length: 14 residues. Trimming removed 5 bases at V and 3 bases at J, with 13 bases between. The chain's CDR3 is CASSPQGVDTEAFF. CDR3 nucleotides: TGTGCCAGCAGCCCACAGGGTGTTGACACTGAAGCTTTCTTT.

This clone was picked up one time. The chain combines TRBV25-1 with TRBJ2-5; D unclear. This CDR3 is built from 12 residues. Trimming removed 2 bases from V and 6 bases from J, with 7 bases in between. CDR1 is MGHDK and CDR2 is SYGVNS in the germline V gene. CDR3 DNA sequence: TGTGCCAGCAGTGAAGGTGGGCAGACCCAGTACTTC. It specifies CASSEGGQTQYF.

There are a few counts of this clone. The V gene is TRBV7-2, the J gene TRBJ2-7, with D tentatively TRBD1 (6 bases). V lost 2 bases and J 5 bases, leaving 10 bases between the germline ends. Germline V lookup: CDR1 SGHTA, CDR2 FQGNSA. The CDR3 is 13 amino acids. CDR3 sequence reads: CASSLNRANEQYF. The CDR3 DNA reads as TGTGCCAGCAGCTTAAACAGGGCGAACGAGCAGTACTTC.

The DNA of the CDR3 is TGTGCCAGCAGAGACCCCGGGGCTGTTGGCTACACCTTC. Translation gives CASRDPGAVGYTF. The genes are TRBV6-5 and TRBJ1-2; TRBD1 is a possible D gene (5 bases). The CDR3 is made up of 13 amino acids. The germline V and J ends were trimmed by 6 bases and 7 bases, with 15 bases remaining between them. The germline gives CDR1 MNHEY, CDR2 SVGAGI.

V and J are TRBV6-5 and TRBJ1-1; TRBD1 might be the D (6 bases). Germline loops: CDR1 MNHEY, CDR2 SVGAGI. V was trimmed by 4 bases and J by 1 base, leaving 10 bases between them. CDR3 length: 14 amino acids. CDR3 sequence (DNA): TGTGCCAGCAGTTGGCGACAGGAGAACACTGAAGCTTTCTTT. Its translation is CASSWRQENTEAFF.

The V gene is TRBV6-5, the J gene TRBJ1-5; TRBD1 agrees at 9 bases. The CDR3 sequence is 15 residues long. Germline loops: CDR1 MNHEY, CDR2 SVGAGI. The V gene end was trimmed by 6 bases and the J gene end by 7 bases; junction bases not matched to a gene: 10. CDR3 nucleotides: TGTGCCAGCAGGAAGGACAGGGGAGGAGGACAGCCCCAGCATTTT. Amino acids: CASRKDRGGGQPQHF.

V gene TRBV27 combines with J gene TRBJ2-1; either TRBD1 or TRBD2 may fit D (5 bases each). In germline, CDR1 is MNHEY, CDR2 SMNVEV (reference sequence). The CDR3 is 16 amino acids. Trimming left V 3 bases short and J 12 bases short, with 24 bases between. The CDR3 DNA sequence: TGTGCCAGCAGTTTTTGGGCAGGGATCATAACCGGAGGGCAGTTCTTC. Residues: CASSFWAGIITGGQFF.

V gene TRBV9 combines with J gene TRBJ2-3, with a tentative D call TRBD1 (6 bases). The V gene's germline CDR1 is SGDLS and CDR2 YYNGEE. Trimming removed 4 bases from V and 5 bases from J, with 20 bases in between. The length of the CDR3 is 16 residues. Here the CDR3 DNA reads TGTGCCAGCAGCCGTAACACACAGGGCGTACTAGATACGCAGTATTTT. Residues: CASSRNTQGVLDTQYF.

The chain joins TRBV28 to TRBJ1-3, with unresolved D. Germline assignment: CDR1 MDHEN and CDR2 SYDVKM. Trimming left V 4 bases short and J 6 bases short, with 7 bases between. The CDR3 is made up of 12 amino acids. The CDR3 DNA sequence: TGTGCCAGCAGTTCCCCGGTAAACACCATATATTTT. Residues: CASSSPVNTIYF.

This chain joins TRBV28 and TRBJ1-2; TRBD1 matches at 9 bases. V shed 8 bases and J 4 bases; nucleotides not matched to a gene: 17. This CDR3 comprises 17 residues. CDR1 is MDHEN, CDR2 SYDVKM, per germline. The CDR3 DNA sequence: TGTGCCAGCGGCATGGGACAGGGCCCCTTTCCGGGCTATGGCTACACCTTC. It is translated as CASGMGQGPFPGYGYTF.

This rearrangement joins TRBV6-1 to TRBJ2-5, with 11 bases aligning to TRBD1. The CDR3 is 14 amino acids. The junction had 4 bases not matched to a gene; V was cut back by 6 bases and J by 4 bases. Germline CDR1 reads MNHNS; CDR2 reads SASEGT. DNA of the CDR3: TGTGCCAGCAGGGCGGACAGGGGGCGAGAGACCCAGTACTTC. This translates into CASRADRGRETQYF.

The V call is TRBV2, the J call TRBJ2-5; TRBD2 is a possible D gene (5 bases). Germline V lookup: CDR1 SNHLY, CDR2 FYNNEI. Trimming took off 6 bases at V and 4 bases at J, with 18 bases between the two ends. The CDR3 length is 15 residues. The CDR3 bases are TGTGCCAGCAGCGAGGACTGGGGATCGGGAGAGACCCAGTACTTC. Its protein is CASSEDWGSGETQYF. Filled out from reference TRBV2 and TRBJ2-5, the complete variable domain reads EPEVTQTPSHQVTQMGQEVILRCVPISNHLYFYWYRQILGQKVEFLVSFYNNEISEKSEIFDDQFSVERPDGSNFTLKIRSTKLEDSAMYFCASSEDWGSGETQYFGPGTRLLVL.